The 32 T cell receptor beta chains listed next were all sequenced from one sample in a study of T cell responses to AZD1222 COVID-19 vaccine. The data were produced by immunoSEQ multiplex PCR, yet TCRdb's version contains in-frame clones alone and is incomplete. Altogether around 120,000 clones are present, around 90% being singletons, with the ten largest covering 2.8%. The sample in question was peripheral blood, obtained on day 0 of AZD1222 vaccination. The receptors stem from an adult in good health.

The rearrangement joins TRBV30 to TRBJ2-5; TRBD2 might be the D (6 bases). The CDR3 totals 14 residues. Looked up from germline, CDR1 is GTSNPN and CDR2 is SVGIG (reference sequence). With 0 bases removed from V and 13 bases from J, the gap between germline ends came to 21 bases. This CDR3 is CAWSVLSSTGSRYF. CDR3 coding DNA: TGTGCCTGGAGTGTACTCAGTTCTACCGGGAGTAGGTACTTC.

The CDR3 sequence is CASGLRLREGHETQYF. Here the CDR3 DNA reads TGTGCTAGTGGTTTGCGGCTGCGGGAGGGCCATGAGACCCAGTACTTC. J is TRBJ2-5 and V is TRBV12-5; 9 bases fit TRBD2. This CDR3 spans 16 amino acids. Germline V CDR1 and CDR2: LGHNT, FRNRAP. V trimming: 2 bases; J trimming: 5 bases; junction bases outside the gene matches: 9.

The genes are TRBV9 and TRBJ1-5, with 10 bases aligning to TRBD1. This CDR3 is built from 15 residues. Per the germline V gene, CDR1 is SGDLS and CDR2 is YYNGEE. The J segment lost 6 bases and the V segment lost 0 bases, leaving 3 bases of the junction unmatched. The CDR3 nucleotides read TGTGCCAGCAGCGTAGGACAGGGGGCATTTCAGCCCCAGCATTTT. Translating gives CASSVGQGAFQPQHF.

The chain has TRBV6-1 and TRBJ2-1; D is ambiguous. Germline CDR1 and CDR2: MNHNS and SASEGT. The CDR3 sequence is 13 residues long. With 1 base removed from V and 9 bases from J, the gap between germline ends came to 10 bases. The CDR3 DNA reads as TGTGCCAGCAGTGAAGTAACAGAGCTTGAGCAGTTCTTC. As protein: CASSEVTELEQFF.

The V gene is TRBV5-1, the J gene TRBJ1-1; 9 bases are shared with TRBD1. The CDR3 is 16 residues long. Germline V gene data show CDR1 as SGHRS and CDR2 as YFSETQ. The J segment lost 7 bases and the V segment lost 0 bases, leaving 10 bases of the junction unmatched. Here the CDR3 DNA reads TGCGCCAGCAGCTTGGCCCTTCAAAGACAGGGGGGTGAAGCTTTCTTT. The encoded protein is CASSLALQRQGGEAFF.

The V gene is TRBV5-1, the J gene TRBJ2-1; the D call may be TRBD1 or TRBD2 (5 bases each). The germline V gene has CDR1 SGHRS and CDR2 YFSETQ. The CDR3 is 14 amino acids. V lost 4 bases and J lost 5, with 13 bases in between. In DNA, the CDR3 is TGCGCCAGCAGCCCCGGGGCTAGGGACAATGAGCAGTTCTTC. Translation gives CASSPGARDNEQFF.

The V gene is TRBV9, the J gene TRBJ2-1; D gene ambiguous. Germline lookup yields CDR1 SGDLS and CDR2 YYNGEE. This CDR3 has 14 residues. With 4 bases removed from V and 2 bases from J, the gap between germline ends came to 10 bases. Here the CDR3 DNA reads TGTGCCAGCAGCTCCGGACCCACCTACAATGAGCAGTTCTTC. Amino acids: CASSSGPTYNEQFF. The whole variable domain, filled in from reference TRBV9 and TRBJ2-1, reads DSGVTQTPKHLITATGQRVTLRCSPRSGDLSVYWYQQSLDQGLQFLIQYYNGEERAKGNILERFSAQQFPDLHSELNLSSLELGDSALYFCASSSGPTYNEQFFGPGTRLTVL.

The chain combines TRBV7-8 with TRBJ2-7, with 7 bases identical to TRBD2. The germline V gene has CDR1 SGHVS and CDR2 FQNEAQ. The trim removed 5 bases at V and 4 bases at J, leaving 17 bases unmatched. This CDR3 contains 17 residues. CDR3: CASSPAIPSGIGYEQYF. The CDR3 region has the DNA TGTGCCAGCAGCCCCGCAATTCCCAGCGGGATTGGGTACGAGCAGTACTTC.

This chain connects TRBV4-1 to TRBJ1-4; D gene unclear. This CDR3 has 16 amino acids. Germline CDR1 reads MGHRA; CDR2 reads YSYEKL. Between the trimmed V and J ends, which lost 0 bases and 4 bases, there was a span of 12 bases. In DNA, the CDR3 is TGCGCCAGCAGCCAAGATTATGGGCAGTTTAATGAAAAACTGTTTTTT. Amino acids: CASSQDYGQFNEKLFF.

In this sample, this clone turned up once. The chain uses TRBV6-6 and TRBJ2-7; D possibly corresponds to TRBD1 (6 bases). This CDR3 has 13 amino acids. V was shortened by 6 bases and J by 3 bases, with 12 bases between the two germline ends. Germline CDR1 and CDR2: MNHNY and SVGAGI (reference sequence). CDR3 nucleotide sequence: TGTGCCAGCAGCCTCAGGGGCGGCTACGAGCAGTACTTC. This codes for CASSLRGGYEQYF.

This chain joins TRBV28 and TRBJ2-3; D gene uncertain. The CDR3 runs 11 residues. Germline CDR1 and CDR2: MDHEN and SYDVKM. V was clipped by 3 bases and J by 6 bases, with 4 bases between them. The CDR3: CASSFSDTQYF. DNA of the CDR3: TGTGCCAGCAGTTTTTCCGATACGCAGTATTTT.

CDR3 sequence (DNA): TGTGCCAGCAGTTTAGGGAGACAGGCCAACGAGCAGTACTTC. Amino acid sequence: CASSLGRQANEQYF. This chain joins TRBV27 and TRBJ2-7; tentatively, D is TRBD1 (6 bases). Germline CDR1 MNHEY, CDR2 SMNVEV (reference sequence). Between the trimmed V and J ends, which lost 2 bases and 5 bases, there was a span of 13 bases. The CDR3 totals 14 residues.

The chain links TRBV25-1 to TRBJ1-4, with D tentatively TRBD1 (5 bases). This CDR3 comprises 14 residues. The V end was cut by 1 base, the J end by 14 bases, with 17 bases between. The germline V gene encodes CDR1 MGHDK and CDR2 SYGVNS. Here the CDR3 DNA reads TGTGCCAGCAGTGAATGGGGTGGCGACAGAGCGCTGTTTTTT. Protein: CASSEWGGDRALFF.

The chain joins TRBV6-5 to TRBJ2-7; the D gene could be TRBD1 or TRBD2 (5 bases each). Trimming took 9 bases from V and 4 from J, leaving 16 bases between them. The CDR3 length is 13 residues. Germline CDR1 is MNHEY and CDR2 is SVGAGI. The CDR3 region is CASSGTGNYEQYF. The CDR3 DNA is TGTGCCAGTTCAGGGACCGGTAATTACGAGCAGTACTTC.

The chain employs TRBV5-1 and TRBJ2-7; D perhaps matches TRBD2 (6 bases). V was shortened by 5 bases and J by 5 bases, with 17 bases between the two germline ends. CDR1 SGHRS and CDR2 YFSETQ come from the germline V gene. The CDR3 totals 14 residues. CDR3 coding DNA: TGCGCCAGCAGACTGGACGGGAGATCCGACGAGCAGTACTTC. Amino acid sequence: CASRLDGRSDEQYF.

The chain employs TRBV5-4 and TRBJ1-1; the D gene is possibly TRBD1 (5 bases). Trimming took off 4 bases at V and 0 bases at J, with 16 bases between the two ends. The germline CDR1 and CDR2 sequences are SGHNT and YYREEE (reference sequence). CDR3 length equals 16 residues. CDR3 nucleotide sequence: TGTGCCAGCAGCCCGGCGGGGGGAGCGATGAACACTGAAGCTTTCTTT. Encoded protein: CASSPAGGAMNTEAFF.

The chain has TRBV4-1 and TRBJ2-1; no definite D call. V lost 1 base to trimming and J lost 8 bases, with 15 bases between them. The CDR3 length is 15 residues. Per germline, CDR1 MGHRA and CDR2 YSYEKL. The CDR3 reads CASSQVGRSGDEQFF. The CDR3 bases are TGCGCCAGCAGCCAAGTCGGACGCTCGGGCGATGAGCAGTTCTTC.

The chain has TRBV6-6 and TRBJ1-2; D possibly corresponds to TRBD1 (6 bases). Trimming removed 2 bases at V and 6 bases at J, with 13 bases between. The CDR3 is 14 amino acids. Per germline, CDR1 MNHNY and CDR2 SVGAGI (reference sequence). This CDR3 reads CASSYDDRYNGYTF. The DNA of the CDR3 is TGTGCCAGCAGTTACGACGACAGGTATAATGGCTACACCTTC.

This clone has only one observation. The V and J genes are TRBV7-8 and TRBJ1-1; no reliable D call. Germline assignment: CDR1 SGHVS and CDR2 FQNEAQ. V dropped 0 bases and J dropped 3 bases, with 11 bases sitting between them. This CDR3 is built from 15 residues. The CDR3 DNA reads as TGTGCCAGCAGCTTAGCGCTTAGATCGGACACTGAAGCTTTCTTT. This gives the protein CASSLALRSDTEAFF.

This clone was recorded a few times. Other DNA sequences in this sample translate to the same CDR3. The chain recombines TRBV4-3 with TRBJ2-7, with D maybe TRBD1 (5 bases). CDR1 and CDR2 (germline): LGHNA, YSLEER. There are 13 residues in the CDR3. Trimming removed 0 bases at V and 2 bases at J, with 5 bases between. CDR3 loop: CASSQDRAYEQYF. The CDR3 region has the DNA TGCGCCAGCAGCCAAGACAGGGCCTACGAGCAGTACTTC.

This clone came up a few times. The rearrangement uses TRBV9 and TRBJ2-7; no clear D. The CDR3 spans 14 residues. V was clipped by 4 bases and J by 0 bases, with 11 bases between them. CDR1 SGDLS and CDR2 YYNGEE come from the germline V gene. The CDR3 protein is CASSLASSSYEQYF. The CDR3 DNA reads TGTGCCAGCAGCTTGGCGTCCAGCTCCTACGAGCAGTACTTC. Filled out from reference TRBV9 and TRBJ2-7, the complete variable domain reads DSGVTQTPKHLITATGQRVTLRCSPRSGDLSVYWYQQSLDQGLQFLIQYYNGEERAKGNILERFSAQQFPDLHSELNLSSLELGDSALYFCASSLASSSYEQYFGPGTRLTVT.

The genes are TRBV15 and TRBJ2-6, with D unresolved. The germline CDR1 and CDR2 sequences are LNHNV and YYDKDF (reference sequence). CDR3 length: 15 residues. Trimming pared 0 bases from V and 2 bases from J, leaving 5 bases between. The CDR3: CATSRDSAGANVLTF. CDR3 DNA sequence: TGTGCCACCAGCAGAGACTCCGCTGGGGCCAACGTCCTGACTTTC.

The J gene is TRBJ2-6, the V gene TRBV18, with D unresolved. The CDR3 loop spans 16 amino acids. V gave up 3 bases and J gave up 0 bases, with 9 bases separating them. Germline values: CDR1 KGHSH, CDR2 LQKENI. The CDR3 protein is CASSPLGLSGANVLTF. DNA of the CDR3: TGTGCCAGCTCACCTTTGGGCCTCTCTGGGGCCAACGTCCTGACTTTC.

This clone was counted between two and nine times. The chain combines TRBV3-1 (or the pseudogene TRBV3-2) with TRBJ2-7; the D gene is possibly TRBD2 (5 bases). Trimming stripped 0 bases from V and 4 bases from J, with 7 bases between. Germline CDR1 reads LGHDT; CDR2 reads YNNKEL (reference sequence). The CDR3 loop spans 13 amino acids. CDR3 coding DNA: TGTGCCAGCAGCCAAGATCGGGAATACGAGCAGTACTTC. It is translated as CASSQDREYEQYF.

This clone was seen once. The chain employs TRBV27 and TRBJ2-1; 8 nucleotides match TRBD2. Losses at the gene ends were 5 bases for V and 3 bases for J; bases not matched to a gene: 12. CDR3 length: 17 residues. Looked up from germline, CDR1 is MNHEY and CDR2 is SMNVEV (reference sequence). This CDR3 reads CASSRTGGTGFYNEQFF. The CDR3 DNA follows: TGTGCCAGCAGTAGAACGGGGGGGACGGGCTTCTACAATGAGCAGTTCTTC.

This clone was recorded only once. This rearrangement joins TRBV10-3 to TRBJ2-7, with TRBD2 matching 13 bases. V gave up 7 bases and J gave up 5 bases; unmatched junction bases: 5. Germline lookup yields CDR1 ENHRY and CDR2 SYGVKD. The length of the CDR3 is 14 residues. DNA for the CDR3: TGTGCCATCAACCCCGGGACTAGCGGGAACGAGCAGTACTTC. Protein sequence: CAINPGTSGNEQYF.

The CDR3 loop is CASSLNSGGNQPQHF. DNA for the CDR3: TGCGCCAGCAGCTTGAATTCAGGGGGCAATCAGCCCCAGCATTTT. The rearrangement joins TRBV5-1 to TRBJ1-5, with D maybe TRBD1 (6 bases). The V gene's germline CDR1 is SGHRS and CDR2 YFSETQ. V was clipped by 1 base and J by 2 bases, with 10 bases between them. The CDR3 is 15 amino acids.

CDR3: CASSPIGGAVDSPLHF. The CDR3 DNA reads TGTGCCAGCAGCCCAATTGGGGGGGCGGTGGATTCACCCCTCCACTTT. The chain uses TRBV5-4 and TRBJ1-6, with TRBD1 as a possible D gene (6 bases). Trimming pared 4 bases from V and 8 bases from J, leaving 19 bases between. The CDR3 length is 16 residues. Germline loops: CDR1 SGHNT, CDR2 YYREEE (reference sequence).

CDR3 bases: TGCGCCAGCAGCTTTACTAGCGGGAGGGCGGTCTTCGATGAGCAGTTCTTC. Its translation is CASSFTSGRAVFDEQFF. The genes are TRBV5-1 and TRBJ2-1; TRBD2 agrees at 13 bases. The V gene's germline CDR1 is SGHRS and CDR2 YFSETQ. This CDR3 contains 17 residues. The V gene end was trimmed by 2 bases and the J gene end by 8 bases; junction bases not matched to a gene: 10.

The chain recombines TRBV4-1 with TRBJ1-2; D is ambiguous. Trimming stripped 1 base from V and 4 bases from J, with 7 bases between. There are 13 residues in the CDR3. Germline loops: CDR1 MGHRA, CDR2 YSYEKL. CDR3 DNA sequence: TGCGCCAGCAGCCAAGCAGACCTCTATGGCTACACCTTC. Translated, it gives CASSQADLYGYTF.

The chain recombines TRBV5-1 with TRBJ2-1; D call uncertain. V lost 4 bases and J lost 6, with 8 bases in between. Per the germline V gene, CDR1 is SGHRS and CDR2 is YFSETQ. The CDR3 extends over 12 amino acids. The CDR3 reads CASSEEFNEQFF. Written as DNA, the CDR3 is TGCGCCAGCAGCGAGGAGTTCAATGAGCAGTTCTTC.

In this sample, this clone turned up a few times. This chain uses TRBV5-8 with TRBJ1-1, with a weak D call TRBD1 (5 bases). From germline, CDR1 is SGHTS and CDR2 YDEGEE. CDR3 length equals 14 residues. Trimming stripped 3 bases from V and 0 bases from J, with 9 bases between. CDR3 residues: CASSSWGMNTEAFF. Written as DNA, the CDR3 is TGTGCCAGCAGCTCTTGGGGCATGAACACTGAAGCTTTCTTT.